Below, one T cell receptor beta chain is given with its context. The antigen remains undetermined. The data were taken from a study of cytomegalovirus exposure and HLA in healthy donors. Germline CDR1 reads SGHAT; CDR2 reads FQNNGV. The CDR3 is made up of 16 amino acids. The ends were cut back, 5 bases at V and 4 bases at J, with 20 bases in the middle. The PCR ran on 60 Vbeta and 13 Jbeta primers. Some clones are missing from TCRdb's copy, which holds only in-frame ones; the method was immunoSEQ multiplex PCR. The data contain more than 100,000 clones, about two thirds of them seen just once; the ten biggest clones take up just under 8.5%. Study-level points and caveats: Some TCR beta chains (more than 150 of them) were listed as cytomegalovirus-associated. Most CMV-associated TCR beta chains appeared HLA-restricted in a later analysis.

This receptor was identified in a woman aged 40 to 55 in good health and CMV-seropositive. Sequenced input: PBMCs. V is TRBV11-2 and J is TRBJ1-2, with unresolved D. The CDR3 spells CASSLRSAASSYGYTF. For the CDR3, the DNA is TGTGCCAGCAGCCTCCGGTCGGCAGCGAGCAGCTATGGCTACACCTTC. The full variable domain, with the rest looked up from reference TRBV11-2 and TRBJ1-2, is EAGVAQSPRYKIIEKRQSVAFWCNPISGHATLYWYQQILGQGPKLLIQFQNNGVVDDSQLPKDRFSAERLKGVDSTLKIQPAKLEDSAVYLCASSLRSAASSYGYTFGSGTRLTVV.